The 17 T cell receptor beta chains given below trace back to one sample, sequenced in a study of blood T cell repertoires in COVID-19. The method was immunoSEQ multiplex PCR; TCRdb's version includes in-frame clones alone and lacks a portion of them. The sample shows 200,000 to 300,000 clones, roughly 88% of them seen only once. Sequenced input: peripheral blood. All receptors derive from a woman over 75 with COVID-19, enrolled during active disease.

CDR3 sequence (DNA): TGTGCCAGCAGGGATGGACTAGCGGGGGGCAGGTACGAGCAGTACTTC. Protein sequence: CASRDGLAGGRYEQYF. The rearrangement links TRBV2 to TRBJ2-7; 14 nucleotides match TRBD2. J was trimmed by 4 bases and V by 6 bases; bases with no gene match: 8. The CDR3 contains 16 residues. CDR1 is SNHLY, CDR2 FYNNEI, per germline.

With regard to this clone: Other DNA sequences in the sample encode the same CDR3. The CDR3 spells CASSEGLAGGQETQYF. CDR3 DNA sequence: TGTGCCAGCAGTGAAGGACTAGCGGGGGGCCAAGAGACCCAGTACTTC. The chain is built from TRBV6-1 and TRBJ2-5; 13 bases are a match to TRBD2. The CDR3 spans 16 residues. Germline CDR1 and CDR2: MNHNS and SASEGT. Trimming at V came to 1 base and at J to 1 base, leaving 0 bases not matched to a gene.

This chain joins TRBV6-2 or TRBV6-3 and TRBJ2-5, with D perhaps matching TRBD2 (5 bases). Germline-derived CDR1 and CDR2 are MNHEY and SVGEGT. The CDR3 consists of 11 residues. V lost 3 bases and J lost 12, with 11 bases in between. The CDR3 here is CASSYGGSKYF. CDR3 nucleotide sequence: TGTGCCAGCAGTTATGGCGGGTCCAAGTACTTC.

The chain has TRBV5-1 and TRBJ2-7, with TRBD2 matching over 7 bases. J was trimmed by 1 base and V by 3 bases; bases with no gene match: 7. This CDR3 comprises 15 residues. From germline, CDR1 is SGHRS and CDR2 YFSETQ. The CDR3 region is CASSSRTSQSYEQYF. Here the CDR3 DNA reads TGCGCCAGCAGCTCGAGGACTAGTCAGTCCTACGAGCAGTACTTC.

This clone was seen only a few times. The rearrangement joins TRBV7-9 to TRBJ1-1; tentatively, D is TRBD1 (5 bases). The germline CDR1 and CDR2 sequences are SEHNR and FQNEAQ (reference sequence). V lost 3 bases to trimming and J lost 4 bases, with 9 bases between them. The CDR3 consists of 13 residues. CDR3 DNA sequence: TGTGCCAGCAGCTTTACAGGAATCACTGAAGCTTTCTTT. Translating it yields CASSFTGITEAFF.

J is TRBJ1-4 and V is TRBV7-6, with 9 bases identical to TRBD1. J lost 3 bases, V lost 1 base, and 0 bases had no gene match. The length of the CDR3 is 15 residues. Germline V lookup: CDR1 SGHVS, CDR2 FNYEAQ. The DNA for the CDR3 is TGTGCCAGCAGCTTAGGGACAGGGGCTAATGAAAAACTGTTTTTT. Protein: CASSLGTGANEKLFF.

This clone appeared once. The V gene is TRBV9, the J gene TRBJ1-4; D remains ambiguous. CDR3 length: 15 amino acids. Per germline, CDR1 SGDLS and CDR2 YYNGEE. V lost 5 bases, J lost 8 bases, and 19 bases lay in between. The CDR3 protein is CASSYSGAAGEKLFF. CDR3 DNA sequence: TGTGCCAGCAGTTACAGCGGAGCAGCGGGAGAAAAACTGTTTTTT.

V and J are TRBV6-5 and TRBJ1-3, with D unresolved. This CDR3 region has 15 residues. Looked up from germline, CDR1 is MNHEY and CDR2 is SVGAGI. The ends were cut back, 7 bases at V and 0 bases at J, with 13 bases in the middle. The CDR3: CASKRQMSSGNTIYF. CDR3 in DNA: TGTGCCAGCAAGCGGCAGATGAGCTCTGGAAACACCATATATTTT.

J is TRBJ1-6 and V is TRBV2; 11 bases agree with TRBD1. V trimming: 7 bases; J trimming: 7 bases; junction bases outside the gene matches: 6. The CDR3 consists of 15 residues. Germline values: CDR1 SNHLY, CDR2 FYNNEI. The CDR3, as DNA: TGTGCCAGCACCCTAAGGGACAGGGGGAATTCACCCCTCCACTTT. Amino acid sequence: CASTLRDRGNSPLHF. The full variable domain, in which reference TRBV2 and TRBJ1-6 provide the parts outside the CDR3, is EPEVTQTPSHQVTQMGQEVILRCVPISNHLYFYWYRQILGQKVEFLVSFYNNEISEKSEIFDDQFSVERPDGSNFTLKIRSTKLEDSAMYFCASTLRDRGNSPLHFGNGTRLTVT.

This clone was seen more than once but under ten times. The rearrangement uses TRBV9 and TRBJ1-1, with D unclear. From germline, CDR1 is SGDLS and CDR2 YYNGEE. This CDR3 spans 13 amino acids. The V end was cut by 0 bases, the J end by 4 bases, with 7 bases between. CDR3 DNA sequence: TGTGCCAGCAGCGTAGACATCGTCACTGAAGCTTTCTTT. Translated: CASSVDIVTEAFF.

This clone came up once. The rearrangement uses TRBV6-1 and TRBJ2-2; D not resolved. CDR1 is MNHNS, CDR2 SASEGT, per germline. This CDR3 spans 14 amino acids. V was pared by 2 bases and J by 6 bases, with 10 bases between. Written as DNA, the CDR3 is TGTGCCAGCAGTGAATCAAAGCGATCCGGGGAGCTGTTTTTT. The encoded protein is CASSESKRSGELFF.

In this sample, this clone turned up a few times. The rearrangement uses TRBV29-1 and TRBJ1-1, with D unresolved. V lost 5 bases, J lost 6 bases, and 22 bases lay in between. Germline V gene sequence: CDR1 SQVTM, CDR2 ANQGSEA. The CDR3 is made up of 15 amino acids. The CDR3 nucleotides read TGCAGCGTTCTCACTTCGACGGGGTTTTGGTCTGAAGCTTTCTTT. This sequence encodes CSVLTSTGFWSEAFF. Filled out from reference TRBV29-1 and TRBJ1-1, the complete variable domain reads SAVISQKPSRDICQRGTSLTIQCQVDSQVTMMFWYRQQPGQSLTLIATANQGSEATYESGFVIDKFPISRPNLTFSTLTVSNMSPEDSSIYLCSVLTSTGFWSEAFFGQGTRLTVV.

The CDR3 region has the DNA TGTGCCAGCAGTGGGGATGGGGGCTTCGACGAGCAGTACTTC. Translation: CASSGDGGFDEQYF. The V gene is TRBV7-2, the J gene TRBJ2-7, with D maybe TRBD1 (6 bases). Germline CDR1 is SGHTA and CDR2 is FQGNSA. V was cut by 6 bases and J by 5 bases, with 17 bases left in between. The CDR3 extends over 14 amino acids.

In nucleotides, the CDR3 is TGTGCCAGCAGCGCCCGGGGGGGAGAGACCCAGTACTTC. Translating gives CASSARGGETQYF. This chain joins TRBV9 and TRBJ2-5; 8 bases align to TRBD2. This CDR3 contains 13 residues. V dropped 3 bases and J dropped 4; count of bases not matched to a gene: 2. Germline assignment: CDR1 SGDLS and CDR2 YYNGEE.

The V call is TRBV30, the J call TRBJ1-2, with D perhaps matching TRBD1 (5 bases). Deletions cut 5 bases from V and 7 bases from J, with 17 bases between. Germline assignment: CDR1 GTSNPN and CDR2 SVGIG (reference sequence). The CDR3 totals 13 residues. The CDR3 region is CAWGGEGRPGYTF. CDR3 DNA: TGTGCCTGGGGGGGAGAGGGGAGGCCTGGCTACACCTTC.

This clone was recorded only once. The V gene is TRBV28, the J gene TRBJ1-2; the match to TRBD1 covers 8 bases. Per germline, CDR1 MDHEN and CDR2 SYDVKM. The CDR3 covers 14 residues. Unmatched junction bases numbered 11, after V lost 10 bases and J lost 4 bases. The CDR3 nucleotides are TGTGCCACCCATCTGACAGGGGCCTTCTATGGCTACACCTTC. Translated: CATHLTGAFYGYTF.

The V and J genes are TRBV10-3 and TRBJ2-1; 8 bases line up with TRBD2. Germline V gene sequence: CDR1 ENHRY, CDR2 SYGVKD. V lost 9 bases to trimming and J lost 3 bases; unmatched junction nucleotides: 19. The CDR3 spans 18 residues. CDR3 residues: CAIKSSGGQESSYNEQFF. DNA of the CDR3: TGTGCCATAAAAAGCAGCGGGGGCCAAGAATCCAGCTACAATGAGCAGTTCTTC.